Following are 20 T cell receptor beta chains from one sample sequenced in a study of response to subunit inactivated influenza vaccine (dated by TCRdb to the late 2010s). Library creation used RT-PCR. Reads for this sample came from an Illumina HiSeq 2500. The public sequencing data were trimmed at Q25 with fastp and processed into clonotypes with MiXCR by TCRdb, which kept only in-frame beta chains. CDR3 protein sequences are deduplicated, and each keeps its most common genes and DNA. This sample holds roughly 760,000 distinct CDR3 sequences; about 20% were observed only once. In total, the top ten clones hold about 9.4% of the sample. Sample: PBMCs from blood, taken around 5 days after vaccination. All receptors derive from a man aged 45-65 years who received an inactivated influenza vaccine. Donor details come from another sample of the same person, matched by shared clones.

This clonotype turned up a few times. At one boundary the junction diverges from the germline segment, which might be a read error. The rearrangement joins TRBV9 to TRBJ2-5, with unresolved D. This CDR3 has 11 residues. Germline loops: CDR1 SGDLS, CDR2 YYNGEE. The CDR3 DNA is TGTACCAGACCTACCCCCAGGACCCAGTACTTC. Encoded protein: CTRPTPRTQYF.

V gene TRBV20-1 combines with J gene TRBJ2-5; D is perhaps TRBD1 (6 bases). This CDR3 has 12 residues. Germline assignment: CDR1 DFQATT and CDR2 SNEGSKA (reference sequence). The V end lost 6 bases, the J end lost 3 bases, and 11 bases lay between the germline ends. CDR3 amino acids: CSAPTGEETQYF. The DNA of the CDR3 is TGCAGTGCGCCGACAGGCGAAGAGACCCAGTACTTC.

A few counts support this clonotype. The chain employs TRBV14 and TRBJ1-1, with TRBD1 as a possible D gene (6 bases). This CDR3 has 19 amino acids. The V end was cut by 0 bases, the J end by 2 bases, with 22 bases between. Germline-derived CDR1 and CDR2 are SGHDN and FVKESK. CDR3 coding DNA: TGTGCCAGCAGCCAAGATGTTAAAGATTTACGGGGGCTTAACACTGAAGCTTTCTTT. It is translated as CASSQDVKDLRGLNTEAFF.

V is TRBV20-1 and J is TRBJ2-7; 12 bases map to TRBD2. Germline V CDR1 and CDR2: DFQATT, SNEGSKA (reference sequence). The trim removed 0 bases at V and 4 bases at J, leaving 7 bases unmatched. The CDR3 sequence is 16 residues long. CDR3 region: CSARDFGTSGLYEQYF. CDR3 nucleotide sequence: TGCAGTGCTAGAGACTTCGGGACTAGCGGGTTGTACGAGCAGTACTTC.

This clonotype was seen more than once but under ten times. The chain recombines TRBV20-1 with TRBJ2-5, with TRBD1 identical over 9 bases. Germline CDR1 DFQATT, CDR2 SNEGSKA (reference sequence). V dropped 5 bases and J dropped 2; count of bases not matched to a gene: 6. The CDR3 has 14 residues. The chain's CDR3 is CSAAHDRGQETQYF. The CDR3 bases are TGCAGTGCTGCACACGACAGGGGGCAAGAGACCCAGTACTTC.

This clonotype was counted between two and nine times. The gene calls are TRBV14 and TRBJ2-7; 7 nucleotides line up with TRBD2. The germline V gene encodes CDR1 SGHDN and CDR2 FVKESK. Trimming took 0 bases from V and 4 from J; bases not matched to a gene: 6. This CDR3 has 15 residues. In DNA form, the CDR3 reads TGTGCCAGCAGCCAAGATTTCGGGAGGAGGTACGAGCAGTACTTC. Translation gives CASSQDFGRRYEQYF.

The chain couples TRBV25-1 to TRBJ2-5, with 7 bases aligning to TRBD2. The CDR3 covers 16 residues. In germline, CDR1 is MGHDK, CDR2 SYGVNS. V shed 6 bases and J 2 bases; nucleotides not matched to a gene: 12. CDR3 protein: CASRSGRLASQETQYF. In nucleotides, the CDR3 is TGTGCCAGCAGGTCCGGCCGACTAGCTTCGCAAGAGACCCAGTACTTC.

The genes are TRBV9 and TRBJ2-7; TRBD2 is a possible D gene (6 bases). Trimming took 0 bases from V and 5 from J, leaving 9 bases between them. The germline CDR1 and CDR2 sequences are SGDLS and YYNGEE. The CDR3 extends over 13 amino acids. In DNA, the CDR3 is TGTGCCAGCAGCGTAGCGGGAGAAGACGAGCAGTACTTC. It codes for CASSVAGEDEQYF.

J is TRBJ2-7 and V is TRBV3-1, with a possible D match to TRBD2 (5 bases). Between the trimmed V and J ends, which lost 3 bases and 6 bases, there was a span of 9 bases. The germline gives CDR1 LGHDT, CDR2 YNNKEL (reference sequence). The CDR3 is made up of 12 amino acids. The CDR3 loop is CASSHRGGEQYF. The DNA for the CDR3 is TGTGCCAGCAGCCACCGGGGTGGCGAGCAGTACTTC.

This rearrangement joins TRBV5-1 to TRBJ2-7, with TRBD1 identical over 10 bases. Germline CDR1 SGHRS, CDR2 YFSETQ. The trim removed 3 bases at V and 1 base at J, leaving 7 bases unmatched. CDR3 length: 16 residues. CDR3 sequence: CASSSAGQGLSYEQYF. CDR3 DNA sequence: TGCGCCAGCAGCTCCGCGGGACAGGGGTTGTCCTACGAGCAGTACTTC.

This clonotype was counted between two and nine times. The chain is built from TRBV4-3 and TRBJ2-7, with 7 bases identical to TRBD1. V lost 1 base and J lost 2; bases outside the gene matches: 5. CDR1 is LGHNA, CDR2 YSLEER, per germline. This CDR3 comprises 15 residues. The CDR3 DNA reads as TGCGCCAGCAGCCAAGGGACCGGGACAGCCTACGAGCAGTACTTC. Residues: CASSQGTGTAYEQYF.

The rearrangement uses TRBV7-3 and TRBJ2-2, with a weak D call TRBD1 (6 bases). The germline V gene encodes CDR1 SGHTA and CDR2 FQGTGA. The CDR3 runs 16 residues. Trimming took off 5 bases at V and 2 bases at J, with 15 bases between the two ends. In nucleotides, the CDR3 is TGTGCCAGCAGCCGTAACGGACAGCTCAACACCGGGGAGCTGTTTTTT. Its protein is CASSRNGQLNTGELFF.

The CDR3 coding sequence is TGTGCCAGCAGCTTATATATACAGGGGACCGAAGCTTTCTTT. Translated, it gives CASSLYIQGTEAFF. The chain joins TRBV7-2 to TRBJ1-1; 7 bases fit TRBD1. The V gene end was trimmed by 2 bases and the J gene end by 8 bases; junction bases not matched to a gene: 8. This CDR3 spans 14 amino acids. Germline values: CDR1 SGHTA, CDR2 FQGNSA.

This clonotype was seen only a few times. This rearrangement joins TRBV5-1 to TRBJ1-5; no clear D gene. Looked up from germline, CDR1 is SGHRS and CDR2 is YFSETQ. V shed 0 bases and J shed 6 bases, with 13 bases lying between them. This CDR3 has 15 residues. The CDR3 DNA follows: TGCGCCAGCAGCTTGGGAGGTCTGGAGGCTCAGCCCCAGCATTTT. It translates to CASSLGGLEAQPQHF.

This clonotype was found many times. The chain recombines TRBV5-1 with TRBJ2-3; 9 nucleotides agree with TRBD2. Germline loops: CDR1 SGHRS, CDR2 YFSETQ. The CDR3 spans 14 residues. After removal of 2 bases from V and 5 bases from J, the junction contained 3 bases not matched to a gene. The DNA for the CDR3 is TGCGCCAGCAGCTTTAGCGGGGGAGGAGATACGCAGTATTTT. It encodes CASSFSGGGDTQYF. Based on the CDR3 plus reference TRBV5-1 and TRBJ2-3, the full variable domain is KAGVTQTPRYLIKTRGQQVTLSCSPISGHRSVSWYQQTPGQGLQFLFEYFSETQRNKGNFPGRFSGRQFSNSRSEMNVSTLELGDSALYLCASSFSGGGDTQYFGPGTRLTVL.

This clonotype was found a few times. The chain carries TRBV5-6 and TRBJ2-1, with no clear D. V was pared by 0 bases and J by 0 bases, with 10 bases between. This CDR3 is 16 amino acids long. Germline CDR1 reads SGHDT; CDR2 reads YYEEEE. The CDR3 here is CASSLDRVSSYNEQFF. CDR3 nucleotides: TGTGCCAGCAGCTTGGACCGGGTTAGCTCCTACAATGAGCAGTTCTTC.

This clonotype was detected a few times. The CDR3 coding sequence is TGCAGCGTTGAAAGACCGGGACTAGCGGGGAATGAGCAGTTCTTC. This encodes CSVERPGLAGNEQFF. V usage is TRBV29-1 and J usage is TRBJ2-1; 13 positions agree with TRBD2. The junction had 5 bases not matched to a gene; V was cut back by 2 bases and J by 7 bases. The CDR3 runs 15 residues. The germline V gene has CDR1 SQVTM and CDR2 ANQGSEA.

This chain links TRBV7-2 with TRBJ2-7; possibly TRBD2 for D (6 bases). V gave up 3 bases and J gave up 6 bases, with 12 bases separating them. This CDR3 is 13 amino acids long. From germline, CDR1 is SGHTA and CDR2 FQGNSA. As DNA, the CDR3 is TGTGCCAGCAGCTTCAAAGTGGGGGGCGAGCAGTACTTC. Its translation is CASSFKVGGEQYF.

The chain joins TRBV7-2 to TRBJ1-1; TRBD1 aligns across 9 bases. Germline V CDR1 and CDR2: SGHTA, FQGNSA. There are 13 residues in the CDR3. The J segment lost 6 bases and the V segment lost 3 bases, leaving 2 bases of the junction unmatched. The CDR3 DNA reads TGTGCCAGCAGCTTCGACAGGGGGTCTGAAGCTTTCTTT. Protein: CASSFDRGSEAFF.

This clonotype came up many times. The V gene is TRBV29-1, the J gene TRBJ2-1, with D unclear. V shed 4 bases and J shed 4 bases, with 14 bases lying between them. The CDR3 sequence is 14 residues long. Germline V gene data show CDR1 as SQVTM and CDR2 as ANQGSEA. CDR3 loop: CSVVPAAGYNEQFF. Written as DNA, the CDR3 is TGCAGCGTTGTTCCGGCGGCAGGATACAATGAGCAGTTCTTC.